The 2 T cell receptor beta chains below all came from one sample that was sequenced in a study of brain T cells in children with intractable seizures. The repertoire was sequenced with immunoSEQ multiplex PCR; TCRdb's copy has only in-frame clones and lacks some. The table has around 38,000 clones, around 90% seen once. The sequences come from peripheral blood, collected at surgery. These receptors all stem from a girl aged 2-9 years with tuberous sclerosis and intractable seizures.

The chain couples TRBV7-3 to TRBJ2-2; 13 bases align to TRBD2. Germline loops: CDR1 SGHTA, CDR2 FQGTGA. The CDR3 has 18 residues. V dropped 5 bases and J dropped 4; count of bases not matched to a gene: 10. The DNA of the CDR3 is TGTGCCAGCAGCCCTGGACTAGCGGGGGCCGGGGTCACCGGGGAGCTGTTTTTT. This encodes CASSPGLAGAGVTGELFF. The complete variable domain, with remaining parts taken from reference TRBV7-3 and TRBJ2-2, reads GAGVSQTPSNKVTEKGKYVELRCDPISGHTALYWYRQSLGQGPEFLIYFQGTGAADDSGLPNDRFFAVRPEGSVSTLKIQRTERGDSAVYLCASSPGLAGAGVTGELFFGEGSRLTVL.

The chain couples TRBV6-5 to TRBJ1-1, with 7 bases that match TRBD1. Trimming removed 7 bases from V and 4 bases from J; junction bases left unmatched: 9. Germline V gene sequence: CDR1 MNHEY, CDR2 SVGAGI. The CDR3 totals 14 residues. CDR3 loop: CASTRGGEGTEAFF. CDR3 sequence (DNA): TGTGCCAGCACCAGAGGGGGCGAAGGCACTGAAGCTTTCTTT.